A single sample gave rise to the 8 T cell receptor beta chains below, sequenced in a study of cytotoxic CD8 clonotypes in ibrutinib-treated CLL. Produced via immunoSEQ multiplex PCR; TCRdb's table is partial and in-frame only. The sample has approximately 330,000 clones; about 77% are singletons. The source was PBMCs, collected before ibrutinib treatment. All receptors come from a human donor with chronic lymphocytic leukemia.

The V call is TRBV19, the J call TRBJ2-7; possibly TRBD2 for D (6 bases). Trimming removed 6 bases at V and 2 bases at J, with 17 bases between. Per germline, CDR1 LNHDA and CDR2 SQIVND (reference sequence). The CDR3 contains 15 residues. The CDR3 loop is CASSRTSSSTYEQYF. The CDR3 DNA reads TGTGCCAGTAGCCGAACTAGCTCGTCCACCTACGAGCAGTACTTC.

The chain carries TRBV11-2 and TRBJ2-2; D is ambiguous. The germline V gene has CDR1 SGHAT and CDR2 FQNNGV. CDR3 length: 13 amino acids. Trimming removed 5 bases from V and 3 bases from J, with 7 bases in between. CDR3 protein: CASSRYHTGELFF. As DNA, the CDR3 is TGTGCCAGCAGCCGCTACCACACCGGGGAGCTGTTTTTT.

The chain has TRBV4-1 and TRBJ2-6, with a possible D match to TRBD1 (5 bases). The CDR3 is made up of 17 amino acids. Germline V gene sequence: CDR1 MGHRA, CDR2 YSYEKL. Trimming cost V 1 base and J 0 bases, with 10 bases left between them. In DNA, the CDR3 is TGCGCCAGCAGCCAAGGGAGCAGGGTCTCTGGGGCCAACGTCCTGACTTTC. Translating gives CASSQGSRVSGANVLTF.

Notes on this clone: The germline gene is not matched at one end of the junction; a read error may be the cause. The chain joins TRBV4-2 to TRBJ2-3; 9 positions match TRBD2. The CDR3 has 15 amino acids. Germline V gene sequence: CDR1 LGHNA, CDR2 YNFKEQ. CDR3 sequence: CASSPFGTSKDTQYF. CDR3 coding DNA: TGTGCCAGCAGCCCCTTCGGGACTAGCAAAGATACGCAGTATTTT.

This CDR3 is CASSSDSRRHYEQYF. The CDR3 nucleotides are TGTGCCAGCAGCTCGGACTCCCGAAGGCATTACGAGCAGTACTTC. The chain is built from TRBV11-2 and TRBJ2-7; maybe TRBD2 (5 bases). CDR1 is SGHAT and CDR2 is FQNNGV in the germline V gene. Trimming removed 4 bases at V and 4 bases at J, with 17 bases between. The CDR3 extends over 15 amino acids.

The chain links TRBV7-2 to TRBJ2-5, with 9 bases lining up with TRBD2. Trimming at V came to 5 bases and at J to 4 bases, leaving 8 bases not matched to a gene. From germline, CDR1 is SGHTA and CDR2 FQGNSA. The CDR3 contains 15 residues. The DNA for the CDR3 is TGTGCCAGCAGCCCCCAAGCGCGGGAGGGAGAGACCCAGTACTTC. It yields the protein CASSPQAREGETQYF.

Of note for this clone: Compared with germline, one end of the junction differs, possibly owing to a read error. J is TRBJ2-3 and V is TRBV5-4; 11 bases fit TRBD1. Germline CDR1 SGHNT, CDR2 YYREEE (reference sequence). This CDR3 comprises 17 residues. CDR3 in amino acids: CASSLQHRTGGTDTQYF. CDR3 in DNA: TGTGCCAGCAGCCTCCAACATCGGACAGGGGGCACTGATACGCAGTATTTT.

The V and J genes are TRBV5-4 and TRBJ2-1; D perhaps matches TRBD1 (6 bases). This CDR3 contains 14 residues. Germline V gene data show CDR1 as SGHNT and CDR2 as YYREEE (reference sequence). Trimming shortened V by 2 bases and J by 8 bases, and 14 bases separated the two germline ends. CDR3 sequence: CASSLEGGFDEQFF. CDR3 DNA sequence: TGTGCCAGCAGCTTAGAAGGGGGATTCGATGAGCAGTTCTTC. The full variable domain, with the rest looked up from reference TRBV5-4 and TRBJ2-1, is ETGVTQSPTHLIKTRGQQVTLRCSSQSGHNTVSWYQQALGQGPQFIFQYYREEENGRGNFPPRFSGLQFPNYSSELNVNALELDDSALYLCASSLEGGFDEQFFGPGTRLTVL.